This TCR beta chain was identified in a study of PD-1 blockade in classical Hodgkin lymphoma. Study-level results: At baseline, newly diagnosed patients reportedly showed less TCR diversity than healthy donors. The origin of the repertoire differences remains undefined, with disease activity or prior therapy as possible causes. Complete responders possessed baseline diversity comparable to newly diagnosed patients.

Indicated time point: cycle 4 day 1 (C4D1), after 6 weeks of nivolumab. Every patient was affected by relapse after autologous stem cell transplantation, while exposure to brentuximab vedotin was not uniform. Thawed PBMCs underwent magnetic negative selection to yield purified CD4+ T cells. Relapsed/refractory classical Hodgkin lymphoma patients had complete, partial or progressive responses. CDR1 MDHEN and CDR2 SYDVKM come from the germline V gene. The junction had 7 bases not matched to a gene; V was cut back by 5 bases and J by 5 bases. The CDR3 is 14 amino acids. Only in-frame clones appear in the TCRdb table, and some are missing; sequencing was by immunoSEQ multiplex PCR. Of around 18,000 clones detected, around 75% appear once; the ten largest clones hold around 2.5%. This clone was detected only once. The target antigen is unknown.

The sample here was CD4+ T cells from blood, taken before the fourth cycle of nivolumab. The chain joins TRBV28 to TRBJ1-2; 8 nucleotides agree with TRBD1. The sequence derives from a human donor with classical Hodgkin lymphoma. The DNA of the CDR3 is TGTGCCAGCAGTCTAGGACAGGGTGTGTATGGCTACACCTTC. Translation: CASSLGQGVYGYTF.